These 7 T cell receptor beta chains share one sample of origin, sequenced in a study of OX40 agonist ivuxolimab in advanced cancers. Assay: immunoSEQ multiplex PCR; the TCRdb copy retains only in-frame clones and omits some. The sample has around 15,000 clones; about four fifths are singletons. Sequenced material: CD4+ or CD8+ T cells sorted from blood, taken in a trial of the OX40 agonist ivuxolimab. All receptors come from an adult with an advanced solid tumor such as melanoma, head and neck, liver or kidney cancer.

This clone was seen once. The V gene is TRBV27, the J gene TRBJ2-5; a possible D gene is TRBD2 (5 bases). The germline gives CDR1 MNHEY, CDR2 SMNVEV (reference sequence). V shed 5 bases and J shed 3 bases, with 13 bases lying between them. The CDR3 contains 14 residues. In nucleotides, the CDR3 is TGTGCCAGCAGTAGTCGGGGAAGAAAAGAGACCCAGTACTTC. Protein: CASSSRGRKETQYF.

This clone was recorded only once. The chain joins TRBV7-9 to TRBJ1-5, with D unresolved. Germline CDR1 SEHNR, CDR2 FQNEAQ (reference sequence). V was cut by 1 base and J by 0 bases, with 4 bases left in between. The CDR3 is 14 amino acids. The CDR3 region has the DNA TGTGCCAGCAGCTTAGGATATAGCAATCAGCCCCAGCATTTT. Translated, it gives CASSLGYSNQPQHF.

The V and J genes are TRBV5-1 and TRBJ2-3; no clear D gene. V was clipped by 2 bases and J by 0 bases, with 13 bases between them. CDR1 is SGHRS and CDR2 is YFSETQ in the germline V gene. The CDR3 has 16 residues. The CDR3, as DNA: TGCGCCAGCAGCTTTGGAACGGGTGCTAGCACAGATACGCAGTATTTT. Its translation is CASSFGTGASTDTQYF.

This chain joins TRBV6-1 and TRBJ1-5; no reliable D call. V lost 5 bases and J lost 7, with 12 bases in between. The CDR3 is made up of 13 amino acids. The germline gives CDR1 MNHNS, CDR2 SASEGT. In DNA, the CDR3 is TGTGCCAGCAGTCCATCGGGTGCCCAGCCCCAGCATTTT. Translated: CASSPSGAQPQHF.

The chain joins TRBV6-5 to TRBJ2-1; 8 nucleotides agree with TRBD2. Germline CDR1 MNHEY, CDR2 SVGAGI. V was clipped by 5 bases and J by 2 bases; unmatched bases: 5. The CDR3 contains 15 residues. The DNA for the CDR3 is TGTGCCAGCAGTCTAGTAGCGGGGCCCTACAATGAGCAGTTCTTC. Amino acid sequence: CASSLVAGPYNEQFF.

The chain combines TRBV11-2 with TRBJ2-3; 8 bases are a match to TRBD2. The V gene's germline CDR1 is SGHAT and CDR2 FQNNGV. This CDR3 contains 17 residues. V trimming: 1 base; J trimming: 0 bases; junction bases outside the gene matches: 6. CDR3 loop: CASSLVSGGGSTDTQYF. In DNA, the CDR3 is TGTGCCAGCAGCTTAGTTTCAGGCGGGGGGAGCACAGATACGCAGTATTTT.

Only a few counts were recorded for this clone. J is TRBJ2-3 and V is TRBV6-6, with D uncertain. Per germline, CDR1 MNHNY and CDR2 SVGAGI (reference sequence). V lost 7 bases to trimming and J lost 2 bases, with 7 bases between them. The CDR3 totals 12 residues. Here the CDR3 DNA reads TGTGCCAGCACCCCTACCACAGATACGCAGTATTTT. It specifies CASTPTTDTQYF.